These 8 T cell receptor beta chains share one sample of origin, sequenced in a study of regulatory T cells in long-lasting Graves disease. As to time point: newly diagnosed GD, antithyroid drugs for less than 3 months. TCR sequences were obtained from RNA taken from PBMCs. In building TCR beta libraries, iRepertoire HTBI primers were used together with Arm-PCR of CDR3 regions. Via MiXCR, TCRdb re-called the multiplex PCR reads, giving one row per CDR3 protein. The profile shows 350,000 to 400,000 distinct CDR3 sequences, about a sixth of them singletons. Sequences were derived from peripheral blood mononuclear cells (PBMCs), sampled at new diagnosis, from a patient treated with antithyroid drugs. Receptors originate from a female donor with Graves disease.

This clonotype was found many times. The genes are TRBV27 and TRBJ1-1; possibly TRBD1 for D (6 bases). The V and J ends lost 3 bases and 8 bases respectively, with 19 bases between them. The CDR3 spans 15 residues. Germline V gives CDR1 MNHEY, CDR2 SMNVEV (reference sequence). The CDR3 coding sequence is TGTGCCAGCAGTTTGTTCAGGGGCCAGGCCGGAGAAGCTTTCTTT. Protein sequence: CASSLFRGQAGEAFF.

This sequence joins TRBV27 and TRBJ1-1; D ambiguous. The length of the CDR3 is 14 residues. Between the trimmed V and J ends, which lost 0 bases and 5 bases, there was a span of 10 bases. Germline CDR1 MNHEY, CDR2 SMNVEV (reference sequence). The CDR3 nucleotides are TGTGCCAGCAGTTTATCCTCCGGACCAACTGAAGCTTTCTTT. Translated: CASSLSSGPTEAFF.

CDR3 DNA sequence: TGTGCCAGCAGTGAAATTCCCCCTGGGGGAGCTTTCTTT. Translation gives CASSEIPPGGAFF. The chain carries TRBV7-9 and TRBJ1-1, with D possibly matching TRBD1 (5 bases). The CDR3 totals 13 residues. The V gene's germline CDR1 is SEHNR and CDR2 FQNEAQ (reference sequence). The germline V and J ends were trimmed by 6 bases and 10 bases, with 18 bases remaining between them.

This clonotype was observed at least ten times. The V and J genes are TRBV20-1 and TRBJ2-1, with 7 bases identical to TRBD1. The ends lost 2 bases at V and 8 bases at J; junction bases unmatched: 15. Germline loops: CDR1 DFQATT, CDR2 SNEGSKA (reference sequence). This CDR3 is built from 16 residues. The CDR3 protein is CSARFSTGLEPDEQFF. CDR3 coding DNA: TGCAGTGCTAGATTCTCGACAGGGCTGGAGCCGGATGAGCAGTTCTTC.

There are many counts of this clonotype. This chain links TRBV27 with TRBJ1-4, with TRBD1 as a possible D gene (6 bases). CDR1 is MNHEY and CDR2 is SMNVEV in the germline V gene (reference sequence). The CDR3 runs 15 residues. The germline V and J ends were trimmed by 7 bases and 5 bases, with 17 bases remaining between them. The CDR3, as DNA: TGTGCCAGCACAGCGATAGGGGGTGGAAATGAAAAACTGTTTTTT. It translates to CASTAIGGGNEKLFF.

Here the CDR3 reads CAWSVLEGPNTEAFF. CDR3 nucleotides: TGTGCCTGGAGTGTTCTGGAAGGGCCCAACACTGAAGCTTTCTTT. This chain connects TRBV30 to TRBJ1-1, with D unresolved. The CDR3 length is 15 residues. V was shortened by 0 bases and J by 2 bases, with 13 bases between the two germline ends. The V gene's germline CDR1 is GTSNPN and CDR2 SVGIG (reference sequence).

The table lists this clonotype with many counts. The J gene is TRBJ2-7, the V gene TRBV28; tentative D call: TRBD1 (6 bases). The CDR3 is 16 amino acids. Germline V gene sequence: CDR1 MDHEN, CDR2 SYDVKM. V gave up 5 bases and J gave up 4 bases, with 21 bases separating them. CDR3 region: CASSLPSDSLSYEQYF. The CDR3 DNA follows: TGTGCCAGCAGTCTCCCATCGGACAGTCTTTCTTACGAGCAGTACTTC. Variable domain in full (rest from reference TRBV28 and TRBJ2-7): DVKVTQSSRYLVKRTGEKVFLECVQDMDHENMFWYRQDPGLGLRLIYFSYDVKMKEKGDIPEGYSVSREKKERFSLILESASTNQTSMYLCASSLPSDSLSYEQYFGPGTRLTVT.

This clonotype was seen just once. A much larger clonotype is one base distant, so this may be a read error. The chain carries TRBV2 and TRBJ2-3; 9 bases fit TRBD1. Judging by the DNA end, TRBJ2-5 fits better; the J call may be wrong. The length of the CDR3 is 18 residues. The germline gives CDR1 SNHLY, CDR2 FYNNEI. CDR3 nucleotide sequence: TGTGCCAGCATCCCTCTTCAGGGACAGGGCATCCCAGGGAAGACCCAGTACTTC. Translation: CASIPLQGQGIPGKTQYF.